The 14 T cell receptor beta chains reported below all come from one sample, sequenced in a study of fetal regulatory T cell absence and autoimmunity. Some clones are missing from TCRdb's copy, which holds only in-frame ones; the method was immunoSEQ multiplex PCR. In the table there are approximately 46,000 clones, just under 85% of which are singletons. Specimen: cord blood. These receptors originate from a newborn boy with IPEX syndrome.

The chain employs TRBV11-2 and TRBJ2-1; D is undetermined. This CDR3 is 14 amino acids long. The germline CDR1 and CDR2 sequences are SGHAT and FQNNGV. Deletions cut 4 bases from V and 3 bases from J, with 10 bases between. CDR3 DNA: TGTGCCAGCAGCTACCGAACCGTCTACAATGAGCAGTTCTTC. As protein: CASSYRTVYNEQFF.

The chain combines TRBV15 with TRBJ2-5; 11 nucleotides align to TRBD2. CDR1 is LNHNV and CDR2 is YYDKDF in the germline V gene (reference sequence). The V segment lost 5 bases and the J segment 7 bases; nucleotides outside the gene matches: 9. This CDR3 has 15 amino acids. In DNA, the CDR3 is TGTGCCACCAGCTATAGCGGGGGGGCGGTCGGGACCCAGTACTTC. It yields the protein CATSYSGGAVGTQYF.

The CDR3 loop reads CASSPRGAEAFF. In DNA form, the CDR3 reads TGCGCCAGCAGCCCCCGGGGGGCTGAAGCTTTCTTT. The chain joins TRBV5-1 to TRBJ1-1, with a possible D match to TRBD1 (5 bases). Trimming removed 4 bases at V and 6 bases at J, with 10 bases between. The CDR3 is 12 residues long. Germline assignment: CDR1 SGHRS and CDR2 YFSETQ. Together with reference TRBV5-1 and TRBJ1-1, the CDR3 gives the full variable domain: KAGVTQTPRYLIKTRGQQVTLSCSPISGHRSVSWYQQTPGQGLQFLFEYFSETQRNKGNFPGRFSGRQFSNSRSEMNVSTLELGDSALYLCASSPRGAEAFFGQGTRLTVV.

The gene calls are TRBV7-8 and TRBJ1-2; perhaps TRBD1 as D (6 bases). The CDR3 is 15 amino acids. Trimming took 3 bases from V and 4 from J, leaving 15 bases between them. Germline V gene data show CDR1 as SGHVS and CDR2 as FQNEAQ. CDR3 nucleotides: TGTGCCAGCAGCTTGAGGGCTAGGGGGGCCTATGGCTACACCTTC. Its protein is CASSLRARGAYGYTF.

The chain couples TRBV27 to TRBJ1-3; D is possibly TRBD1 (5 bases). The CDR3 spans 13 residues. Trimming cost V 5 bases and J 1 base, with 6 bases left between them. Germline V gene data show CDR1 as MNHEY and CDR2 as SMNVEV (reference sequence). The CDR3 reads CASSPGSGNTIYF. In DNA, the CDR3 is TGTGCCAGCAGTCCAGGGTCTGGAAACACCATATATTTT.

Only a few counts were recorded for this clone. J is TRBJ1-1 and V is TRBV5-1; the D is unclear. This CDR3 spans 14 amino acids. V was pared by 0 bases and J by 1 base, with 7 bases between. Looked up from germline, CDR1 is SGHRS and CDR2 is YFSETQ. Here the CDR3 DNA reads TGCGCCAGCAGCTTGGACAGCAAGAACACTGAAGCTTTCTTT. Translating gives CASSLDSKNTEAFF.

The chain carries TRBV7-9 and TRBJ2-7; 9 bases map to TRBD1. Germline V gene lookup returns CDR1 SEHNR and CDR2 FQNEAQ (reference sequence). The CDR3 length is 15 residues. V shed 5 bases and J 4 bases; nucleotides not matched to a gene: 9. The CDR3 loop reads CASSQAGQGEYEQYF. CDR3 DNA sequence: TGTGCCAGCAGCCAGGCGGGACAGGGTGAATACGAGCAGTACTTC.

The gene calls are TRBV11-3 and TRBJ2-1; 8 nucleotides align to TRBD2. Germline-derived CDR1 and CDR2 are SGHNT and YENEEA. The CDR3 runs to 20 residues. V lost 1 base and J lost 2; bases outside the gene matches: 16. The DNA of the CDR3 is TGTGCCAGCAGCTTAGGGTTGGGTCTCATCGGGGGGGGAACCTACAATGAGCAGTTCTTC. Protein sequence: CASSLGLGLIGGGTYNEQFF.

This chain uses TRBV11-2 with TRBJ1-1; D is undetermined. From germline, CDR1 is SGHAT and CDR2 FQNNGV. Trimming left V 5 bases short and J 4 bases short, with 14 bases between. This CDR3 contains 14 residues. This CDR3 reads CASSRLKGGTEAFF. The CDR3 DNA follows: TGTGCCAGCAGCAGACTTAAGGGAGGCACTGAAGCTTTCTTT.

V gene TRBV5-4 combines with J gene TRBJ2-2, with 7 bases fitting TRBD2. The CDR3 is made up of 14 amino acids. Trimming at V came to 0 bases and at J to 11 bases, leaving 7 bases not matched to a gene. In germline, CDR1 is SGHNT, CDR2 YYREEE (reference sequence). CDR3 sequence (DNA): TGTGCCAGCAGCTTGGAGGCTAGCGGCCTTGAGCTGTTTTTT. This sequence encodes CASSLEASGLELFF. Full variable domain (remainder filled in from reference TRBV5-4 and TRBJ2-2): ETGVTQSPTHLIKTRGQQVTLRCSSQSGHNTVSWYQQALGQGPQFIFQYYREEENGRGNFPPRFSGLQFPNYSSELNVNALELDDSALYLCASSLEASGLELFFGEGSRLTVL.

The chain combines TRBV5-1 with TRBJ1-1, with D possibly TRBD1 on 6 matching bases. The CDR3 consists of 15 residues. Trimming removed 2 bases at V and 1 base at J, with 12 bases between. CDR1 and CDR2 from the germline V gene are SGHRS and YFSETQ. This CDR3 is CASSFLTGSNTEAFF. CDR3 coding DNA: TGCGCCAGCAGCTTTTTGACAGGCTCGAACACTGAAGCTTTCTTT.

This rearrangement joins TRBV7-2 to TRBJ2-7; 10 bases map to TRBD2. Germline lookup yields CDR1 SGHTA and CDR2 FQGNSA. The CDR3 loop spans 14 amino acids. V trimming: 5 bases; J trimming: 4 bases; junction bases outside the gene matches: 5. CDR3 protein: CASSTLAGEYEQYF. CDR3 nucleotide sequence: TGTGCCAGCAGCACCCTAGCGGGGGAGTACGAGCAGTACTTC.

The V gene is TRBV19, the J gene TRBJ1-2; a possible D gene is TRBD1 (6 bases). This CDR3 spans 12 amino acids. Germline CDR1 is LNHDA and CDR2 is SQIVND (reference sequence). The V and J ends lost 6 bases and 8 bases respectively, with 13 bases between them. In DNA form, the CDR3 reads TGTGCCAGTAGCAGGGGTCCGGGGGGCTACACCTTC. As protein: CASSRGPGGYTF.

This chain connects TRBV27 to TRBJ2-7; TRBD2 matches 10 bases. The CDR3 is 15 residues long. J was trimmed by 2 bases and V by 3 bases; bases with no gene match: 4. Germline V gives CDR1 MNHEY, CDR2 SMNVEV (reference sequence). CDR3 bases: TGTGCCAGCAGTTTCTTCAGCGGGAGGGCCTACGAGCAGTACTTC. This translates into CASSFFSGRAYEQYF.